Below, 18 T cell receptor beta chains from the same sample are listed, as sequenced in a study of blood T cells in healthy people across ages. It was with a sample-barcoded 5' primer and a J-beta primer mix that a second PCR of roughly 6 to 11 cycles was run. TCRdb independently ran MiXCR on the 5' RACE reads; one entry per CDR3 protein. Among over 1,300,000 distinct CDR3 sequences, approximately 59% were seen once, and the ten largest hold 6.5% to 8.5%. Sequencing used blood. These receptors all come from a man between 18 and 29 years old in good health.

The rearrangement links TRBV3-1 to TRBJ2-1; TRBD2 matches 10 bases. Losses at the gene ends were 7 bases for V and 8 bases for J; bases not matched to a gene: 8. CDR1 is LGHDT, CDR2 YNNKEL, per germline (reference sequence). The CDR3 is 14 amino acids. CDR3 region: CASIDSGGTDEQFF. In DNA, the CDR3 is TGTGCCAGCATAGATAGCGGGGGGACTGATGAGCAGTTCTTC.

V is TRBV7-2 and J is TRBJ2-7; 7 bases are a match to TRBD2. The CDR3 has 14 residues. The V gene end was trimmed by 5 bases and the J gene end by 6 bases; junction bases not matched to a gene: 10. The V gene's germline CDR1 is SGHTA and CDR2 FQGNSA. This CDR3 reads CASSPGRAPGEQYF. The CDR3 DNA is TGTGCCAGCAGCCCTGGGAGGGCTCCCGGCGAGCAGTACTTC.

This clonotype was seen a few times. The rearrangement uses TRBV5-1 and TRBJ2-7; TRBD2 aligns across 9 bases. V shed 0 bases and J 4 bases; nucleotides not matched to a gene: 11. The CDR3 covers 17 residues. Germline V gives CDR1 SGHRS, CDR2 YFSETQ. The CDR3 DNA follows: TGCGCCAGCAGCTTGGTGGTCCTAGCGGGGAACTATTACGAGCAGTACTTC. This translates into CASSLVVLAGNYYEQYF.

The CDR3 spells CASSLVAGSSPEAFF. The CDR3 nucleotides are TGTGCCAGCAGCTTGGTCGCAGGGTCGAGCCCTGAAGCTTTCTTT. This chain uses TRBV5-6 with TRBJ1-1; possibly TRBD1 for D (5 bases). V lost 0 bases to trimming and J lost 6 bases, with 15 bases between them. This CDR3 comprises 15 residues. CDR1 SGHDT and CDR2 YYEEEE come from the germline V gene. Together with reference TRBV5-6 and TRBJ1-1, the CDR3 gives the full variable domain: DAGVTQSPTHLIKTRGQQVTLRCSPKSGHDTVSWYQQALGQGPQFIFQYYEEEERQRGNFPDRFSGHQFPNYSSELNVNALLLGDSALYLCASSLVAGSSPEAFFGQGTRLTVV.

This chain connects TRBV20-1 to TRBJ2-2; D is undetermined. Trimming removed 3 bases from V and 0 bases from J, with 2 bases in between. Per germline, CDR1 DFQATT and CDR2 SNEGSKA (reference sequence). The CDR3 runs to 12 residues. CDR3 bases: TGCAGTGCTAGGGCGAACACCGGGGAGCTGTTTTTT. Protein sequence: CSARANTGELFF.

The rearrangement uses TRBV29-1 and TRBJ2-4, with D possibly TRBD2 on 6 matching bases. Gene TRBJ2-5 matches the end of the DNA better, so the J call may be wrong. Germline values: CDR1 SQVTM, CDR2 ANQGSEA. The CDR3 has 13 residues. DNA for the CDR3: TGCAGCGTTTCAATTTGGGGGGAAGAGACCCAGTACTTC. It is translated as CSVSIWGEETQYF.

This clonotype was seen only a few times. CDR3 bases: TGCGCCAGCAGCCAAGTGGGCGCCGGCTCCTACGAGCAGTACTTC. It specifies CASSQVGAGSYEQYF. J is TRBJ2-7 and V is TRBV4-1, with unresolved D. From germline, CDR1 is MGHRA and CDR2 YSYEKL. The CDR3 has 15 residues. Deletions cut 1 base from V and 0 bases from J, with 10 bases between.

This clonotype has more than one count but fewer than ten. V and J are TRBV7-9 and TRBJ2-7, with D uncertain. The CDR3 loop spans 13 amino acids. The V gene lost 3 bases and the J gene lost 3 bases, with 9 bases spanning the gap. Germline CDR1 SEHNR, CDR2 FQNEAQ (reference sequence). The CDR3 here is CASSFAQSYEQYF. For the CDR3, the DNA is TGTGCCAGCAGCTTTGCGCAGAGCTACGAGCAGTACTTC.

CDR3 protein: CSAPGLAGLYNEQFF. The CDR3 DNA reads as TGCAGTGCTCCCGGACTAGCGGGGCTATACAATGAGCAGTTCTTC. This chain connects TRBV20-1 to TRBJ2-1; TRBD2 agrees at 12 bases. The CDR3 totals 15 residues. V shed 5 bases and J 4 bases; nucleotides not matched to a gene: 6. CDR1 is DFQATT and CDR2 is SNEGSKA in the germline V gene (reference sequence).

The chain carries TRBV7-2 and TRBJ2-5; perhaps TRBD1 as D (6 bases). The CDR3 totals 15 residues. CDR1 SGHTA and CDR2 FQGNSA come from the germline V gene. V lost 2 bases and J lost 1, with 11 bases in between. CDR3 loop: CASSLTQGRQETQYF. In DNA form, the CDR3 reads TGTGCCAGCAGCTTAACCCAGGGGCGCCAAGAGACCCAGTACTTC.

V gene TRBV24-1 combines with J gene TRBJ2-7; 7 nucleotides match TRBD1. The CDR3 spans 14 residues. Trimming took 4 bases from V and 2 from J; bases not matched to a gene: 4. Germline V gene data show CDR1 as KGHDR and CDR2 as SFDVKD. The CDR3 DNA is TGTGCCACCAGTGACAGGGACAGCACCTACGAGCAGTACTTC. Protein product: CATSDRDSTYEQYF.

A few counts support this clonotype. The chain recombines TRBV6-5 with TRBJ1-2; D perhaps matches TRBD1 (5 bases). Germline-derived CDR1 and CDR2 are MNHEY and SVGAGI. There are 12 residues in the CDR3. V was clipped by 9 bases and J by 2 bases, with 10 bases between them. The CDR3 reads CASGTGNYGYTF. Written as DNA, the CDR3 is TGTGCCAGTGGGACGGGAAACTATGGCTACACCTTC.

This chain links TRBV10-3 with TRBJ1-2, with D tentatively TRBD1 (6 bases). The germline V gene has CDR1 ENHRY and CDR2 SYGVKD. This CDR3 is 14 amino acids long. The V and J ends lost 4 bases and 6 bases respectively, with 15 bases between them. This chain's CDR3 is CAISAQNRGDGYTF. In nucleotides, the CDR3 is TGTGCCATCAGTGCTCAAAATAGGGGGGATGGCTACACCTTC.

This clonotype was detected once. One end of the junction fails to match germline, which may point to a read error. This rearrangement joins TRBV12-3 or TRBV12-4 to TRBJ1-2; TRBD1 aligns across 8 bases. The CDR3 length is 14 residues. CDR3 coding DNA: TGCGCCAGCACCTTCGGACAGGGAAACGATGGCTACACCTTC. Protein sequence: CASTFGQGNDGYTF.

The chain employs TRBV20-1 and TRBJ2-7, with 14 bases aligning to TRBD2. CDR3 length equals 16 residues. Germline CDR1 and CDR2: DFQATT and SNEGSKA (reference sequence). V shed 0 bases and J 5 bases; nucleotides not matched to a gene: 6. CDR3: CSARDLGTSGSNEQYF. For the CDR3, the DNA is TGCAGTGCTAGAGATCTCGGGACTAGCGGGAGCAACGAGCAGTACTTC.

The sample holds a few counts of this clonotype. The gene calls are TRBV4-1 and TRBJ2-5, with a weak D call TRBD2 (5 bases). The germline V gene has CDR1 MGHRA and CDR2 YSYEKL. The CDR3 contains 15 residues. V gave up 0 bases and J gave up 0 bases, with 8 bases separating them. The CDR3 DNA follows: TGCGCCAGCAGCCAAGATCGGACTCACCAAGAGACCCAGTACTTC. This encodes CASSQDRTHQETQYF.

This clonotype was counted a few times. The V and J genes are TRBV11-1 and TRBJ2-1; 7 bases are shared with TRBD2. Germline values: CDR1 SGHAT, CDR2 FQDESV (reference sequence). The CDR3 consists of 17 residues. V shed 5 bases, J shed 9 bases, and the junction held 19 bases outside the gene matches. The CDR3 protein is CASSLTSGRYRAGEQFF. Written as DNA, the CDR3 is TGTGCCAGCAGCCTTACCTCCGGGAGGTATCGGGCAGGTGAGCAGTTCTTC.

The chain couples TRBV29-1 to TRBJ2-1; no firm D call. This CDR3 spans 17 amino acids. Germline CDR1 is SQVTM and CDR2 is ANQGSEA. The V gene lost 0 bases and the J gene lost 4 bases, with 19 bases spanning the gap. The CDR3 DNA reads as TGCAGCGTTGAAGATCGGCCTAAACACCTATATTACAATGAGCAGTTCTTC. Translation gives CSVEDRPKHLYYNEQFF.